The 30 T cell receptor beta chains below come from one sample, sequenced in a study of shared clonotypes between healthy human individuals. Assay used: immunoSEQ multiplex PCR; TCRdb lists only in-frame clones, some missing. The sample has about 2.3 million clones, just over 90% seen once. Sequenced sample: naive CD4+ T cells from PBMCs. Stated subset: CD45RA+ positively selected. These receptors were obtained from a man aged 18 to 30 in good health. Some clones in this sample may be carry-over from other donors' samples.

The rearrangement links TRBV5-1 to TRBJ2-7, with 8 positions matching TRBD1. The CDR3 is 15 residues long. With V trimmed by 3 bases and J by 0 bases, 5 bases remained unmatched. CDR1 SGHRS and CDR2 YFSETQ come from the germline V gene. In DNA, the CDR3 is TGCGCCAGCAGCTACGGGGACAGGAGCTCCTACGAGCAGTACTTC. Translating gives CASSYGDRSSYEQYF.

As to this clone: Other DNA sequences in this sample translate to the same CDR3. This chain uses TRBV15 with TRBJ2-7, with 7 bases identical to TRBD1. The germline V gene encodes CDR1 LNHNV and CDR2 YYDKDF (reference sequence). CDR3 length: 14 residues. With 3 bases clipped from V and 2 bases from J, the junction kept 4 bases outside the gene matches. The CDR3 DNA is TGTGCCACCAGCAGTAACAGGGGCCCCTACGAGCAGTACTTC. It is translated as CATSSNRGPYEQYF.

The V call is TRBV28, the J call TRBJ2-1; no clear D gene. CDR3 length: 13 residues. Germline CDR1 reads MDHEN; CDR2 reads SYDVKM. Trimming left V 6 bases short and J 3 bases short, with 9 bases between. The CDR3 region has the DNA TGTGCCAGCAGCCGAGTGGTCTACAATGAGCAGTTCTTC. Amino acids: CASSRVVYNEQFF.

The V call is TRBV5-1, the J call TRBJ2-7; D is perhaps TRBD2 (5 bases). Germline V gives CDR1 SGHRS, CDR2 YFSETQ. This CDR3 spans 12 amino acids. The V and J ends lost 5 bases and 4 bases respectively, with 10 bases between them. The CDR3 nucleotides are TGCGCCAGCAGAGCGGAATCATACGAGCAGTACTTC. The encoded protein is CASRAESYEQYF.

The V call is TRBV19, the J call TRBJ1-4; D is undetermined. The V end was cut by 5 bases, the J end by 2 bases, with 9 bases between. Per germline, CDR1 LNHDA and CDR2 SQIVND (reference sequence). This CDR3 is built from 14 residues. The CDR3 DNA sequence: TGTGCCAGTAGTCTCCACCGGACTAATGAAAAACTGTTTTTT. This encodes CASSLHRTNEKLFF.

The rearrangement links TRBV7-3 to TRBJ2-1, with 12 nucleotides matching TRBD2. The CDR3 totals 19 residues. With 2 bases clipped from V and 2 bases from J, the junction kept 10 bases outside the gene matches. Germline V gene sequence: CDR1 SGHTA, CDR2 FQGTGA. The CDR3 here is CASSLASGRASQAYNEQFF. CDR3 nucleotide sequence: TGTGCCAGCAGCTTAGCTAGCGGGAGGGCCTCTCAAGCCTACAATGAGCAGTTCTTC.

CDR3 DNA sequence: TGTGCCAGCAGTTTCAGGCGGGGGACGGCCAACACCGGGGAGCTGTTTTTT. Translation gives CASSFRRGTANTGELFF. This chain uses TRBV28 with TRBJ2-2; 7 bases agree with TRBD2. The germline CDR1 and CDR2 sequences are MDHEN and SYDVKM. The CDR3 length is 17 residues. Trimming cost V 3 bases and J 2 bases; bases outside gene matches: 9.

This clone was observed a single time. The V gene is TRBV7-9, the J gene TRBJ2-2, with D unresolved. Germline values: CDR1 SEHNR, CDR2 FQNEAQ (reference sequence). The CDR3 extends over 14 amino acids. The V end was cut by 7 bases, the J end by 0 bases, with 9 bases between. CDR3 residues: CASIRHTNTGELFF. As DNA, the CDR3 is TGTGCCAGCATAAGGCACACGAACACCGGGGAGCTGTTTTTT.

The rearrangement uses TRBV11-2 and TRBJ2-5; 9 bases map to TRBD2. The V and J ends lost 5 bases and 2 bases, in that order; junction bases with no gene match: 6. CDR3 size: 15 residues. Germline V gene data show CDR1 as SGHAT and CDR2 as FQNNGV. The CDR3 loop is CASSLSGGSQETQYF. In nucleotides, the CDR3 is TGTGCCAGCAGCCTTAGCGGGGGTTCGCAAGAGACCCAGTACTTC.

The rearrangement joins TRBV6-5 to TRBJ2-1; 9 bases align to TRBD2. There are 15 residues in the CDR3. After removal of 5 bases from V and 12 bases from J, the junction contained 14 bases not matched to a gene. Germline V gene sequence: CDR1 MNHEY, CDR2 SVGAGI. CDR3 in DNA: TGTGCCAGCAGTCCCACCGGGACTAGCAGACTAGGGCAGTTCTTC. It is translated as CASSPTGTSRLGQFF.

The CDR3 sequence: CASSLSQGTYEQYF. DNA for the CDR3: TGTGCCAGCAGCTTATCGCAGGGAACCTACGAGCAGTACTTC. V gene TRBV7-9 combines with J gene TRBJ2-7; D is possibly TRBD1 (5 bases). Per the germline V gene, CDR1 is SEHNR and CDR2 is FQNEAQ (reference sequence). This CDR3 is 14 amino acids long. The germline V and J ends were trimmed by 2 bases and 2 bases, with 10 bases remaining between them.

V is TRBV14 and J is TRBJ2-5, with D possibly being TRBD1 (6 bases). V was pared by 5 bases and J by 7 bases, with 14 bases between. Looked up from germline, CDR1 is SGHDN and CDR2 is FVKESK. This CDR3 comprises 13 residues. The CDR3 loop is CASSDRDIRTQYF. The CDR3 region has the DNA TGTGCCAGCAGCGACCGGGACATTCGGACCCAGTACTTC.

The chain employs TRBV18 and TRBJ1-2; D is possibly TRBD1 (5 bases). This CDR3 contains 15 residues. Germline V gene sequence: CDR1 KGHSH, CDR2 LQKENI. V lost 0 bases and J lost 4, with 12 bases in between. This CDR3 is CASSPPSRVGYGYTF. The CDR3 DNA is TGTGCCAGCTCACCACCGTCCAGGGTCGGCTATGGCTACACCTTC. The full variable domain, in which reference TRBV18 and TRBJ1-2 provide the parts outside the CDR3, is NAGVMQNPRHLVRRRGQEARLRCSPMKGHSHVYWYRQLPEEGLKFMVYLQKENIIDESGMPKERFSAEFPKEGPSILRIQQVVRGDSAAYFCASSPPSRVGYGYTFGSGTRLTVV.

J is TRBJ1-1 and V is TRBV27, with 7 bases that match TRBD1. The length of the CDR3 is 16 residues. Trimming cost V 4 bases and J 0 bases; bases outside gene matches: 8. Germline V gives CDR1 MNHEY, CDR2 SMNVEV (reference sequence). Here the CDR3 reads CASSSTPGQLNTEAFF. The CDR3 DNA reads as TGTGCCAGCAGTTCAACCCCGGGACAGTTGAACACTGAAGCTTTCTTT.

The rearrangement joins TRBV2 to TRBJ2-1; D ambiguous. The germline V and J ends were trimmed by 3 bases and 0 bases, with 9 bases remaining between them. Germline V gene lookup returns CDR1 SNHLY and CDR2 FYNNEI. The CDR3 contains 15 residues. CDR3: CASSDPRSSYNEQFF. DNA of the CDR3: TGTGCCAGCAGTGACCCACGGAGCTCCTACAATGAGCAGTTCTTC.

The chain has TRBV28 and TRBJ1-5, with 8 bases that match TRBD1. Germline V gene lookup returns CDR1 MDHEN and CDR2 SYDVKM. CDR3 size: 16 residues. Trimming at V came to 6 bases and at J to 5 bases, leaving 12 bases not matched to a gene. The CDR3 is CASRPEGQGAYQPQHF. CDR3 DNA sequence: TGTGCCAGCAGGCCCGAGGGTCAGGGGGCGTATCAGCCCCAGCATTTT.

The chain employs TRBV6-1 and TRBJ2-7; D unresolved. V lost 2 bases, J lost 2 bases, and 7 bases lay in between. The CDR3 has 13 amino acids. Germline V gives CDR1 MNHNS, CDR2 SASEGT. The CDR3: CASSEQPAYEQYF. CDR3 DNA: TGTGCCAGCAGTGAACAACCGGCCTACGAGCAGTACTTC.

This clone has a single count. The CDR3 sequence is CASTVGGTSGRETQYF. The CDR3, as DNA: TGTGCCAGCACTGTAGGTGGGACTAGCGGGAGAGAGACCCAGTACTTC. The chain couples TRBV28 to TRBJ2-5; TRBD2 matches 14 bases. Germline V gene data show CDR1 as MDHEN and CDR2 as SYDVKM. The V segment lost 7 bases and the J segment 4 bases; nucleotides outside the gene matches: 8. The CDR3 runs 16 residues.

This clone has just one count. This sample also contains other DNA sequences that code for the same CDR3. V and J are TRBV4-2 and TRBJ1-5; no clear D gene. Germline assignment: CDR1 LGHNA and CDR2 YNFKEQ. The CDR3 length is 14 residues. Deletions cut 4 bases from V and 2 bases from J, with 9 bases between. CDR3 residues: CASSPSGGNQPQHF. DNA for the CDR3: TGTGCCAGCAGCCCGTCGGGTGGCAATCAGCCCCAGCATTTT.

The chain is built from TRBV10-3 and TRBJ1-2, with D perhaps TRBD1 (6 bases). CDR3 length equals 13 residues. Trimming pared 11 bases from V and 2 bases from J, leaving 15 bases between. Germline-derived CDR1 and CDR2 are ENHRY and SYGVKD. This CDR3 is CAASEGENYGYTF. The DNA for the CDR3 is TGTGCCGCCTCTGAGGGGGAGAACTATGGCTACACCTTC.

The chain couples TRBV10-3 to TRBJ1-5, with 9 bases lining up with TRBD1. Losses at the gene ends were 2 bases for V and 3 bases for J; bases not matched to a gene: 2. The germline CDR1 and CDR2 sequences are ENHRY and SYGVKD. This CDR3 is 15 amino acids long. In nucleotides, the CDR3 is TGTGCCATCAGTGAGGGGACAGGGCCCAATCAGCCCCAGCATTTT. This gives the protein CAISEGTGPNQPQHF.

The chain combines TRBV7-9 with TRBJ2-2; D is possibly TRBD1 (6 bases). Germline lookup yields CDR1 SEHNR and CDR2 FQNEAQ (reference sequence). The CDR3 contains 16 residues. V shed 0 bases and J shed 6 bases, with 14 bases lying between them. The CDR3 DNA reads TGTGCCAGCAGCTTAGCGGGCAGGGGCCAGGCCGGGGAGCTGTTTTTT. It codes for CASSLAGRGQAGELFF.

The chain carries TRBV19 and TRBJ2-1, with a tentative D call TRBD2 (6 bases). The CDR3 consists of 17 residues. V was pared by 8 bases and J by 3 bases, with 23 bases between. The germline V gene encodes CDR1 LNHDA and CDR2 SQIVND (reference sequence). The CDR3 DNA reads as TGTGCCAGTCTCTTCACCCCCCTAGCGAGAGTCTACAATGAGCAGTTCTTC. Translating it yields CASLFTPLARVYNEQFF.

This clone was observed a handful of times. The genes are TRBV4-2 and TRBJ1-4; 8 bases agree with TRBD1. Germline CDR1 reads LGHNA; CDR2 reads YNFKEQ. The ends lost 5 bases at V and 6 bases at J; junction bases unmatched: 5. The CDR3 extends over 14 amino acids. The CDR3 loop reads CASSAGTGHEKLFF. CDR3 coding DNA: TGTGCCAGCAGCGCCGGGACAGGTCATGAAAAACTGTTTTTT.

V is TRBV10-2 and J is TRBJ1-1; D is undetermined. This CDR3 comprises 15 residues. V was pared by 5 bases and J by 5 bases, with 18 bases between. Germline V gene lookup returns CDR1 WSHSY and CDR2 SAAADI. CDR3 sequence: CASSSWDRGRTEAFF. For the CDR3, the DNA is TGCGCCAGCAGTTCCTGGGATCGAGGGAGGACTGAAGCTTTCTTT.

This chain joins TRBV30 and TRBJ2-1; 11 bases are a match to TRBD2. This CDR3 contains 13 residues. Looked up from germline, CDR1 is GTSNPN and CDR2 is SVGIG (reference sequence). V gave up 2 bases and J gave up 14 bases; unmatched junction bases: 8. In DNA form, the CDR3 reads TGTGCCTGGAGTCCAACTAGCGGGGGAGCCGAGTTCTTC. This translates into CAWSPTSGGAEFF.

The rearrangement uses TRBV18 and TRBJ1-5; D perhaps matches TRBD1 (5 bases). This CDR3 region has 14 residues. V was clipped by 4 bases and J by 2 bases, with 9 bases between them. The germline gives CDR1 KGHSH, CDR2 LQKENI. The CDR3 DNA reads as TGTGCCAGCTCACTCCGGGACGGCAATCAGCCCCAGCATTTT. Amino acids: CASSLRDGNQPQHF.

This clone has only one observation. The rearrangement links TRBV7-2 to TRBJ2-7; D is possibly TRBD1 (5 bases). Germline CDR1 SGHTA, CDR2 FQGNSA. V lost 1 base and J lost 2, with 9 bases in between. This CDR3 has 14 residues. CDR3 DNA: TGTGCCAGCAGCTTAGTCCTAGGGGCCTACGAGCAGTACTTC. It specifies CASSLVLGAYEQYF.

CDR3 DNA sequence: TGTGCCAGCAGCCTCCTCGCGCTAGCGCCGGGGGGGAGGTTCTACGAGCAGTACTTC. It translates to CASSLLALAPGGRFYEQYF. This sequence joins TRBV4-2 and TRBJ2-7, with 8 bases fitting TRBD2. Germline CDR1 reads LGHNA; CDR2 reads YNFKEQ. Unmatched junction bases numbered 20, after V lost 4 bases and J lost 3 bases. This CDR3 spans 19 amino acids.

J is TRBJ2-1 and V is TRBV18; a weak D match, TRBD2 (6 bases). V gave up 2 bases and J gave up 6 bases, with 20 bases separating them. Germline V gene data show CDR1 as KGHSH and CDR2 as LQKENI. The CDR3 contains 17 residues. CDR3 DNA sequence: TGTGCCAGCTCACCATTCACACCGGGACTGGACTCCAATGAGCAGTTCTTC. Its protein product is CASSPFTPGLDSNEQFF.